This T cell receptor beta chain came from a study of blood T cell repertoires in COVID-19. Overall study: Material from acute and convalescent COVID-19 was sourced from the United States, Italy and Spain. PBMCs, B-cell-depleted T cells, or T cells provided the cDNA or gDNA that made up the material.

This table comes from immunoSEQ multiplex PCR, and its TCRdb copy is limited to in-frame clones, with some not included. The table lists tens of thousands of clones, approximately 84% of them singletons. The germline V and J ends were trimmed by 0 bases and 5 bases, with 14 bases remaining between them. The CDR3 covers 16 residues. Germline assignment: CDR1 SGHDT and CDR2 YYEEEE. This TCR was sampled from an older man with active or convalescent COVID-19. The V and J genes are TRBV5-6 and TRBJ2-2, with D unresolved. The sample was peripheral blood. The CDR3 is CASSLDETQLTGELFF. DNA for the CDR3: TGTGCCAGCAGCTTGGATGAAACACAACTAACCGGGGAGCTGTTTTTT.